This paragraph reports one TCR beta chain. The PCR contained 60 Vbeta and 13 Jbeta primers. The method was immunoSEQ multiplex PCR; TCRdb's version includes in-frame clones alone and lacks a portion of them. The data show tens of thousands of clones, with roughly 73% seen just once and under 30% held by the top ten. Samples came from healthy bone marrow donors. With V trimmed by 5 bases and J by 5 bases, 4 bases remained unmatched. Looked up from germline, CDR1 is SGHVS and CDR2 is FNYEAQ. The CDR3 spans 15 residues. The sample belongs to a study of cytomegalovirus exposure and HLA in healthy donors. The chain employs TRBV7-6 and TRBJ1-6, with TRBD1 identical over 9 bases. This sequence originates from a woman between 40 and 55 years old in good health and CMV-seropositive. The sequenced sample consisted of PBMCs. CDR3 bases: TGTGCCAGCAGCCCTGGGACAGGGAATAATTCACCCCTCCACTTT. Protein sequence: CASSPGTGNNSPLHF.